This entry lists 21 T cell receptor beta chains sequenced from one sample in a study of control samples from healthy donors and cancer patients. This table comes from immunoSEQ multiplex PCR, and its TCRdb copy is limited to in-frame clones, with some not included. The sample contains 150,000 or so clones, more than 90% of which appear only once. Sequenced sample: blood. The source is a man aged 18 to 29 in good health.

The V call is TRBV5-4, the J call TRBJ2-1; 8 bases map to TRBD2. V shed 4 bases and J 2 bases; nucleotides not matched to a gene: 5. This CDR3 region has 15 residues. CDR1 and CDR2 from the germline V gene are SGHNT and YYREEE (reference sequence). CDR3 region: CASSLLTSAYNEQFF. In DNA form, the CDR3 reads TGTGCCAGCAGCCTATTGACTAGCGCCTACAATGAGCAGTTCTTC. The entire variable domain, with the rest obtained from reference TRBV5-4 and TRBJ2-1, is as follows: ETGVTQSPTHLIKTRGQQVTLRCSSQSGHNTVSWYQQALGQGPQFIFQYYREEENGRGNFPPRFSGLQFPNYSSELNVNALELDDSALYLCASSLLTSAYNEQFFGPGTRLTVL.

The CDR3 DNA reads as TGTGCCAGCAGCCGCTTGGGGGCTCTTGGCACTGAAGCTTTCTTT. Encoded protein: CASSRLGALGTEAFF. J is TRBJ1-1 and V is TRBV27; a possible D gene is TRBD1 (6 bases). Germline V gives CDR1 MNHEY, CDR2 SMNVEV (reference sequence). This CDR3 contains 15 residues. The V end lost 6 bases, the J end lost 4 bases, and 18 bases lay between the germline ends.

The chain has TRBV18 and TRBJ2-7; 12 bases map to TRBD1. V dropped 6 bases and J dropped 5; count of bases not matched to a gene: 8. Germline V gives CDR1 KGHSH, CDR2 LQKENI. CDR3 length: 15 residues. The CDR3 DNA sequence: TGTGCCAGCTCGTCCTCCGGGACAGGGGGCGACGAGCAGTACTTC. Encoded protein: CASSSSGTGGDEQYF.

The rearrangement uses TRBV2 and TRBJ1-2; TRBD1 agrees at 8 bases. Germline CDR1 is SNHLY and CDR2 is FYNNEI. The CDR3 extends over 13 amino acids. V gave up 8 bases and J gave up 5 bases; unmatched junction bases: 7. As DNA, the CDR3 is TGTGCCAGCCCAGGGGGCGCCGGATATGGCTACACCTTC. Translation gives CASPGGAGYGYTF.

This clone showed up just once. This chain connects TRBV18 to TRBJ2-5; TRBD1 matches at 10 bases. CDR1 and CDR2 from the germline V gene are KGHSH and LQKENI. Trimming cost V 0 bases and J 3 bases; bases outside gene matches: 4. This CDR3 contains 16 residues. CDR3 DNA: TGTGCCAGCTCACCACCCCGGACAGGGGGGGAAGAGACCCAGTACTTC. Residues: CASSPPRTGGEETQYF.

The chain recombines TRBV9 with TRBJ2-3; TRBD1 or TRBD2 may be the D gene (5 bases each). Looked up from germline, CDR1 is SGDLS and CDR2 is YYNGEE. The CDR3 length is 14 residues. V gave up 2 bases and J gave up 1 base, with 8 bases separating them. The CDR3 region has the DNA TGTGCCAGCAGCGTTAGAGGGGGCACAGATACGCAGTATTTT. This gives the protein CASSVRGGTDTQYF. Variable domain in full (rest from reference TRBV9 and TRBJ2-3): DSGVTQTPKHLITATGQRVTLRCSPRSGDLSVYWYQQSLDQGLQFLIQYYNGEERAKGNILERFSAQQFPDLHSELNLSSLELGDSALYFCASSVRGGTDTQYFGPGTRLTVL.

This rearrangement joins TRBV27 to TRBJ1-3; D gene unclear. This CDR3 contains 14 residues. Between the trimmed V and J ends, which lost 3 bases and 0 bases, there was a span of 6 bases. Germline CDR1 and CDR2: MNHEY and SMNVEV (reference sequence). CDR3 bases: TGTGCCAGCAGTTTGACATTCTCTGGAAACACCATATATTTT. As protein: CASSLTFSGNTIYF.

This clone has just a few counts. The chain employs TRBV3-1 (or the pseudogene TRBV3-2) and TRBJ1-1, with 7 positions matching TRBD1. Germline assignment: CDR1 LGHDT and CDR2 YNNKEL (reference sequence). This CDR3 contains 15 residues. After removal of 2 bases from V and 4 bases from J, the junction contained 7 bases not matched to a gene. CDR3 nucleotide sequence: TGTGCCAGCAGCCAACACAGGGGCCCGATCACTGAAGCTTTCTTT. It is translated as CASSQHRGPITEAFF.

The chain combines TRBV18 with TRBJ2-1; 11 bases are shared with TRBD2. The germline V gene has CDR1 KGHSH and CDR2 LQKENI. J lost 4 bases, V lost 3 bases, and 2 bases had no gene match. The CDR3 loop spans 15 amino acids. The CDR3: CASSPGLAAYNEQFF. The CDR3 DNA reads as TGTGCCAGCTCACCGGGACTAGCGGCGTACAATGAGCAGTTCTTC.

V usage is TRBV6-5 and J usage is TRBJ1-1; D not resolved. This CDR3 has 12 residues. Germline V gives CDR1 MNHEY, CDR2 SVGAGI. V dropped 6 bases and J dropped 6 bases, with 11 bases sitting between them. The CDR3 loop reads CASRFVGPEAFF. In DNA form, the CDR3 reads TGTGCCAGCAGGTTCGTTGGGCCTGAAGCTTTCTTT.

Only a few counts were recorded for this clone. The chain couples TRBV5-6 to TRBJ1-3, with D uncertain. Trimming pared 5 bases from V and 0 bases from J, leaving 9 bases between. From germline, CDR1 is SGHDT and CDR2 YYEEEE. This CDR3 has 14 amino acids. In DNA form, the CDR3 reads TGTGCCAGCAGTAGACTTGACTCTGGAAACACCATATATTTT. It codes for CASSRLDSGNTIYF.

This clone showed up just once. The chain joins TRBV12-5 to TRBJ1-5; D remains ambiguous. Trimming stripped 1 base from V and 0 bases from J, with 13 bases between. Germline V gene data show CDR1 as LGHNT and CDR2 as FRNRAP. The CDR3 runs to 17 residues. The CDR3 protein is CASGLAALGNSNQPQHF. CDR3 in DNA: TGTGCTAGTGGTTTGGCCGCTCTTGGGAATAGCAATCAGCCCCAGCATTTT.

The chain employs TRBV2 and TRBJ1-5; the D is unclear. Per germline, CDR1 SNHLY and CDR2 FYNNEI. The CDR3 spans 13 residues. V lost 11 bases and J 0 bases, leaving 11 bases between the germline ends. The CDR3 region has the DNA TGTGCCGCAGCCCCTAATAGCAATCAGCCCCAGCATTTT. This translates into CAAAPNSNQPQHF.

The genes are TRBV27 and TRBJ2-7; D may be TRBD1 or TRBD2 (6 bases each). There are 13 residues in the CDR3. CDR1 and CDR2 (germline): MNHEY, SMNVEV (reference sequence). Trimming took off 6 bases at V and 6 bases at J, with 15 bases between the two ends. The CDR3 protein is CASRGGSLVEQYF. The CDR3 nucleotides are TGTGCCAGCAGGGGGGGCTCCCTCGTCGAGCAGTACTTC.

The chain recombines TRBV27 with TRBJ1-2; no clear D gene. Germline V gene lookup returns CDR1 MNHEY and CDR2 SMNVEV (reference sequence). V was pared by 7 bases and J by 6 bases, with 18 bases between. This CDR3 has 14 residues. The CDR3 coding sequence is TGTGCCAGCACCCTCCTGGGGTCAGCCGATGGCTACACCTTC. Protein product: CASTLLGSADGYTF.

The chain joins TRBV30 to TRBJ2-3; tentatively, D is TRBD1 (7 bases). Looked up from germline, CDR1 is GTSNPN and CDR2 is SVGIG (reference sequence). V lost 0 bases to trimming and J lost 6 bases, with 25 bases between them. The CDR3 has 18 residues. DNA for the CDR3: TGTGCCTGGAGTGTAAAAACGGGACGGAGGGGGCTTGCGGATACGCAGTATTTT. The encoded protein is CAWSVKTGRRGLADTQYF.

The gene calls are TRBV15 and TRBJ2-4, with D tentatively TRBD2 (6 bases). V lost 2 bases, J lost 0 bases, and 8 bases lay in between. This CDR3 is built from 15 residues. Per germline, CDR1 LNHNV and CDR2 YYDKDF (reference sequence). This CDR3 reads CATSRQGGAKNIQYF. CDR3 nucleotide sequence: TGTGCCACCAGCAGACAGGGAGGAGCCAAAAACATTCAGTACTTC.

The chain employs TRBV28 and TRBJ1-2, with a tentative D call TRBD1 (6 bases). The germline gives CDR1 MDHEN, CDR2 SYDVKM. The CDR3 sequence is 16 residues long. V was pared by 6 bases and J by 4 bases, with 21 bases between. The DNA for the CDR3 is TGTGCCAGCAGGAGGACAGAGGCTACCTCGAGCTATGGCTACACCTTC. Amino acids: CASRRTEATSSYGYTF.

The genes are TRBV16 and TRBJ1-5; D call uncertain. V dropped 4 bases and J dropped 6 bases, with 16 bases sitting between them. The CDR3 contains 15 residues. The germline V gene has CDR1 KGHSY and CDR2 FQNENV. CDR3 in DNA: TGTGCCAGCAGCCCCCGTGGGCAATTGGGTCAGCCCCAGCATTTT. It encodes CASSPRGQLGQPQHF.

The chain employs TRBV5-1 and TRBJ1-2, with TRBD1 as a possible D gene (6 bases). This CDR3 is built from 14 residues. Germline loops: CDR1 SGHRS, CDR2 YFSETQ. The V gene lost 1 base and the J gene lost 5 bases, with 12 bases spanning the gap. The CDR3 spells CASSLSEGVYGYTF. The CDR3, as DNA: TGCGCCAGCAGCTTGTCTGAGGGGGTATATGGCTACACCTTC. Complete variable domain (other parts from reference TRBV5-1 and TRBJ1-2): KAGVTQTPRYLIKTRGQQVTLSCSPISGHRSVSWYQQTPGQGLQFLFEYFSETQRNKGNFPGRFSGRQFSNSRSEMNVSTLELGDSALYLCASSLSEGVYGYTFGSGTRLTVV.

This clone was observed a single time. The rearrangement links TRBV15 to TRBJ1-1; TRBD1 is a possible D gene (5 bases). With 0 bases removed from V and 10 bases from J, the gap between germline ends came to 15 bases. The CDR3 is 14 amino acids. From germline, CDR1 is LNHNV and CDR2 YYDKDF (reference sequence). The CDR3 nucleotides read TGTGCCACCAGCAGAGATCCCCGGGGGGTTGGAGCTTTCTTT. Protein: CATSRDPRGVGAFF.